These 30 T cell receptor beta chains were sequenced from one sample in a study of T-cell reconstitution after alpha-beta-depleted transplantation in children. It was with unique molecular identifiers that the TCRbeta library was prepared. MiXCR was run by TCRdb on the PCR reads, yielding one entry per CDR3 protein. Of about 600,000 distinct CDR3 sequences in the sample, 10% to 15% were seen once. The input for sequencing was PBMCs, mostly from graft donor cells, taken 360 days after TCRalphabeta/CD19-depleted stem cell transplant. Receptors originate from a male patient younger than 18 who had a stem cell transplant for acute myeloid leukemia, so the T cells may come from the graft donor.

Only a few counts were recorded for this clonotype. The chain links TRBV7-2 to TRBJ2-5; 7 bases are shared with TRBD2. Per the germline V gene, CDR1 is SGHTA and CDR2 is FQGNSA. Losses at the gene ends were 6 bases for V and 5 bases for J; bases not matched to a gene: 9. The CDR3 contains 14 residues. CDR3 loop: CASRALAAIETQYF. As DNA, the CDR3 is TGTGCCAGCAGGGCTCTAGCGGCTATCGAGACCCAGTACTTC.

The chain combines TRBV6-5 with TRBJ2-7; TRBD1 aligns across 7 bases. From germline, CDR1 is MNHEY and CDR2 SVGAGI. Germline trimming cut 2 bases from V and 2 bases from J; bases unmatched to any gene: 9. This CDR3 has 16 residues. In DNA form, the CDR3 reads TGTGCCAGCAGTTACACTACAGGGGTAGGAACCTACGAGCAGTACTTC. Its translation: CASSYTTGVGTYEQYF.

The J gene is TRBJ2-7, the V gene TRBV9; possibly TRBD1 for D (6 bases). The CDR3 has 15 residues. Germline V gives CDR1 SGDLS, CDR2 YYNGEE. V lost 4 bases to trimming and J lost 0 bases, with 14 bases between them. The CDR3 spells CASSISGHSSYEQYF. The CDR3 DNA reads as TGTGCCAGCAGCATATCGGGACACAGCTCCTACGAGCAGTACTTC.

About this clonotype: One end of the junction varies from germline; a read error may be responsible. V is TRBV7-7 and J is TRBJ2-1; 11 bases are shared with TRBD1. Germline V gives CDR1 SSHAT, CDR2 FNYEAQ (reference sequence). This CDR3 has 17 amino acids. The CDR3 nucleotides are TGTGCTAGCAGCTTAGCTGTAGGACAGGGGGCGAAGAATGAGCAGTTCTTC. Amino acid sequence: CASSLAVGQGAKNEQFF.

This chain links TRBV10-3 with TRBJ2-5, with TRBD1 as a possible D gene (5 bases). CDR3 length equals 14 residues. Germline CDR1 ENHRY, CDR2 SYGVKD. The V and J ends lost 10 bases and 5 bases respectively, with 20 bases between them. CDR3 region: CATQEEAGKETQYF. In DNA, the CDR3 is TGTGCCACCCAAGAGGAAGCAGGGAAGGAGACCCAGTACTTC.

In DNA, the CDR3 is TGTGCCAGCAGCTTAACAGGCGGGGACTACCAGAACACCGGGGAGCTGTTTTTT. Translating gives CASSLTGGDYQNTGELFF. The chain has TRBV7-3 and TRBJ2-2, with 7 bases lining up with TRBD2. The CDR3 is made up of 18 amino acids. Trimming cost V 0 bases and J 1 base; bases outside gene matches: 8. Germline assignment: CDR1 SGHTA and CDR2 FQGTGA. The full variable domain, with the rest looked up from reference TRBV7-3 and TRBJ2-2, is GAGVSQTPSNKVTEKGKYVELRCDPISGHTALYWYRQSLGQGPEFLIYFQGTGAADDSGLPNDRFFAVRPEGSVSTLKIQRTERGDSAVYLCASSLTGGDYQNTGELFFGEGSRLTVL.

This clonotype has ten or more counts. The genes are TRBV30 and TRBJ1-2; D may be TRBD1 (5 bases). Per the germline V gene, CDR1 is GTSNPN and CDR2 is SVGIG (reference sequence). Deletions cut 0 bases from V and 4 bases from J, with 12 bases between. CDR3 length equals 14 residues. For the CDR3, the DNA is TGTGCCTGGAGTGTACCGGGGGGGACCTATGGCTACACCTTC. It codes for CAWSVPGGTYGYTF.

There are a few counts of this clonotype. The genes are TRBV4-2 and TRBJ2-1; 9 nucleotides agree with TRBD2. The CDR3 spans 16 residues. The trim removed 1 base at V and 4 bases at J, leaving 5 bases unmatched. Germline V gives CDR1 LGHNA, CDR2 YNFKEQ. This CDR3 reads CASSQVGSGSYNEQFF. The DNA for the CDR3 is TGTGCCAGCAGCCAAGTGGGTAGCGGGAGTTACAATGAGCAGTTCTTC.

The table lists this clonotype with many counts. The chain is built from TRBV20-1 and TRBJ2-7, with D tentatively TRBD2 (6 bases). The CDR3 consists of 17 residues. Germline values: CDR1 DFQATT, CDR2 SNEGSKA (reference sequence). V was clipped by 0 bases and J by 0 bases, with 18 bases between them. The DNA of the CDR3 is TGCAGTGCTAGAGAAACTCAGGGACTCCCGAACTCCTACGAGCAGTACTTC. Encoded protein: CSARETQGLPNSYEQYF.

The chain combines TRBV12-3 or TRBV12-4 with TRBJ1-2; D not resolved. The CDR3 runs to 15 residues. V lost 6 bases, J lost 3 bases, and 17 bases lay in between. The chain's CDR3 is CASSIFFLDYYGYTF. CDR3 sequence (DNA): TGTGCCAGCAGCATTTTCTTCTTGGACTACTATGGCTACACCTTC.

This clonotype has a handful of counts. The CDR3 DNA is TGCAGCGTTGCCCCATTAGCCAAAAACATTCAGTACTTC. Its protein product is CSVAPLAKNIQYF. V gene TRBV29-1 combines with J gene TRBJ2-4; D gene uncertain. Deletions cut 4 bases from V and 0 bases from J, with 7 bases between. This CDR3 is 13 amino acids long. Per the germline V gene, CDR1 is SQVTM and CDR2 is ANQGSEA.

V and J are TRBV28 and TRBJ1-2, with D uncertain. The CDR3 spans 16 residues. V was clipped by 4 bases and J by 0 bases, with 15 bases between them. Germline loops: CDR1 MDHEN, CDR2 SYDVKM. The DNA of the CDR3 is TGTGCCAGCAGTTCCTGGATCGTCCCTACTAACTATGGCTACACCTTC. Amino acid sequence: CASSSWIVPTNYGYTF.

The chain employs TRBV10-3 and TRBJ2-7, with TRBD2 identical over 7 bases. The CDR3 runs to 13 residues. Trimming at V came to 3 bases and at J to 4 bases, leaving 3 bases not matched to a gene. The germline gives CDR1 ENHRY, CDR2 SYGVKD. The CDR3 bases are TGTGCCATCAGTGATAGGGGAGGGTACGAGCAGTACTTC. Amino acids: CAISDRGGYEQYF.

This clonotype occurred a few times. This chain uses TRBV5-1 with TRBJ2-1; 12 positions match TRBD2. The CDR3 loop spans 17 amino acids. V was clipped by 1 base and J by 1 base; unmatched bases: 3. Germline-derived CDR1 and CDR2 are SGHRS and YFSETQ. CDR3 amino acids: CASSLTSGRISYNEQFF. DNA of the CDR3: TGCGCCAGCAGCTTGACTAGCGGGAGGATATCCTACAATGAGCAGTTCTTC.

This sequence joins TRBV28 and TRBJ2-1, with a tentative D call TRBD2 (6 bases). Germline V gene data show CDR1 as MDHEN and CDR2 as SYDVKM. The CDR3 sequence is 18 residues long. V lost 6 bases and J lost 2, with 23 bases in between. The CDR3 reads CASSFGGVAGITYNEQFF. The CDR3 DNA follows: TGTGCCAGCAGCTTCGGTGGGGTGGCGGGAATAACCTACAATGAGCAGTTCTTC.

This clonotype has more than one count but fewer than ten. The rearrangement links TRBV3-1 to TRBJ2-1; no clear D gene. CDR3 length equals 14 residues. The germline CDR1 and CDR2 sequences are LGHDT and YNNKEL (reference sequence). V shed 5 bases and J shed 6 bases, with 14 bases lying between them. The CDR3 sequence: CASSVRFVGNEQFF. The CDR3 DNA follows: TGTGCCAGCAGCGTACGATTCGTTGGCAATGAGCAGTTCTTC.

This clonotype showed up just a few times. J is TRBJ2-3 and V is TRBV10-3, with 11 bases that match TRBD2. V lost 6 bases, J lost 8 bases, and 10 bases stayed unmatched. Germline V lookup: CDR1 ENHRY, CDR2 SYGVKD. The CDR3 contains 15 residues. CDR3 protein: CAIRRALAGVVTQYF. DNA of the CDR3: TGTGCCATCAGGAGGGCACTAGCGGGAGTGGTTACGCAGTATTTT.

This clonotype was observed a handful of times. In nucleotides, the CDR3 is TGTGCCAGCAGCCCAACCAAGCGGGGGGCGGCCTACGAGCAGTACTTC. Protein sequence: CASSPTKRGAAYEQYF. The J gene is TRBJ2-7, the V gene TRBV12-3 or TRBV12-4, with TRBD2 identical over 9 bases. With 6 bases clipped from V and 2 bases from J, the junction kept 11 bases outside the gene matches. The CDR3 spans 16 residues.

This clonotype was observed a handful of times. The DNA for the CDR3 is TGCAGTGCTCAACGTGTATCCGCTTACGAGCAGTACTTC. Its protein product is CSAQRVSAYEQYF. This chain links TRBV20-1 with TRBJ2-7, with unresolved D. The germline gives CDR1 DFQATT, CDR2 SNEGSKA (reference sequence). The germline V and J ends were trimmed by 5 bases and 4 bases, with 15 bases remaining between them. The CDR3 extends over 13 amino acids.

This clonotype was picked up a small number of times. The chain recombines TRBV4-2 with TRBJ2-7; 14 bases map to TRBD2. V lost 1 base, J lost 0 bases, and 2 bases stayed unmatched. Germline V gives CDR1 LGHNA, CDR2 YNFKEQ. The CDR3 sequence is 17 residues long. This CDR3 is CASSQGLAGGYSYEQYF. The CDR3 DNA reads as TGTGCCAGCAGCCAAGGACTAGCGGGGGGGTACTCCTACGAGCAGTACTTC.

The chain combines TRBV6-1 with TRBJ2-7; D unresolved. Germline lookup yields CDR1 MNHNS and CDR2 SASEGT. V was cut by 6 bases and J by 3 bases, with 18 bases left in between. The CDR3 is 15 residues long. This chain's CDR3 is CASSPVGSWFYEQYF. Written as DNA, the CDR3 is TGTGCCAGCAGCCCCGTCGGAAGCTGGTTCTACGAGCAGTACTTC.

In nucleotides, the CDR3 is TGTGCCAGCAGCCGCTGGACCCCAGGGGCCGAGCAGTACTTC. Amino acids: CASSRWTPGAEQYF. This chain uses TRBV28 with TRBJ2-7, with D tentatively TRBD1 (6 bases). The germline CDR1 and CDR2 sequences are MDHEN and SYDVKM. V was pared by 6 bases and J by 6 bases, with 18 bases between. The CDR3 is 14 amino acids. Supplemented by reference TRBV28 and TRBJ2-7, the full variable domain reads DVKVTQSSRYLVKRTGEKVFLECVQDMDHENMFWYRQDPGLGLRLIYFSYDVKMKEKGDIPEGYSVSREKKERFSLILESASTNQTSMYLCASSRWTPGAEQYFGPGTRLTVT.

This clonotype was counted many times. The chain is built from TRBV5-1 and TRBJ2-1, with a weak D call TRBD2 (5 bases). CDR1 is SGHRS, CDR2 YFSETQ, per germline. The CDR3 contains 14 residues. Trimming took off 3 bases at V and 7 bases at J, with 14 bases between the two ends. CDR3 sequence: CASSSGEPPNEQFF. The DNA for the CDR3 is TGCGCCAGCAGCTCCGGGGAACCCCCTAATGAGCAGTTCTTC.

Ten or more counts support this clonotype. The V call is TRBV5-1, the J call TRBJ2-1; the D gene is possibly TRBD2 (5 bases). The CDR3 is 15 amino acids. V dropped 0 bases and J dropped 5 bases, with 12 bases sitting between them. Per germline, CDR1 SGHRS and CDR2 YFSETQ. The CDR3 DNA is TGCGCCAGCAGCTTGGGACGCGGGCCTAACAATGAGCAGTTCTTC. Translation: CASSLGRGPNNEQFF.

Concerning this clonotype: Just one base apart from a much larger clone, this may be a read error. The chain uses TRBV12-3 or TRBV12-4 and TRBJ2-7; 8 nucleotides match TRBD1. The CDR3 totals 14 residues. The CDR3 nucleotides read TGTGCCAGCAGTCTAACAGGGGGAGGCTACGAGCACTACTTC. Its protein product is CASSLTGGGYEHYF.

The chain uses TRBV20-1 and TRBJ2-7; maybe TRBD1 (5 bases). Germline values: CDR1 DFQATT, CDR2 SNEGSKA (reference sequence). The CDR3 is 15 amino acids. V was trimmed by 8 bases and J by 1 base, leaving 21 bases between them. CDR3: CSFPLGRDRSYEQYF. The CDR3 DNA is TGCAGTTTTCCCCTGGGCAGGGATCGGTCCTACGAGCAGTACTTC.

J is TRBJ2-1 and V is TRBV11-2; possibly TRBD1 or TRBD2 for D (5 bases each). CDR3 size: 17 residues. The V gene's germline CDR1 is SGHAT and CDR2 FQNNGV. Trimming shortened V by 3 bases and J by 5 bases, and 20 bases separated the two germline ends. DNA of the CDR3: TGTGCCAGCAGCTTCCCTGTGGGGGACCGAGACAACAATGAGCAGTTCTTC. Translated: CASSFPVGDRDNNEQFF.

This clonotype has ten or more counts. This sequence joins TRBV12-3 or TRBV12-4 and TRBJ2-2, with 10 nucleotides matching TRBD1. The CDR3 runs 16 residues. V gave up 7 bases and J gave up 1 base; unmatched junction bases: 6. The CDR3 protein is CASTDRGLGNTGELFF. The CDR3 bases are TGTGCCAGCACTGACAGGGGGCTGGGGAACACCGGGGAGCTGTTTTTT.

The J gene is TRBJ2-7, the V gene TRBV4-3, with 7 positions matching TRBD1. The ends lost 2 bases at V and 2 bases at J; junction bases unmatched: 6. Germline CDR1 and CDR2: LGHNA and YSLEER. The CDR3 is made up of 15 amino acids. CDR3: CASSQSGQLPYEQYF. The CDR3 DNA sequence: TGCGCCAGCAGCCAATCGGGACAGCTCCCCTACGAGCAGTACTTC.

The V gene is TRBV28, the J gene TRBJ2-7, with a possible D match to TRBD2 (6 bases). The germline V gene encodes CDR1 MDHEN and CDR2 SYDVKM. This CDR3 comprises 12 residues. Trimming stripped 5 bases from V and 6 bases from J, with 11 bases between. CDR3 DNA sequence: TGTGCCAGCAGTCTGGATAGCGGCGAGCAGTACTTC. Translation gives CASSLDSGEQYF. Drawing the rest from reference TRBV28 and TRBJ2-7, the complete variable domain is DVKVTQSSRYLVKRTGEKVFLECVQDMDHENMFWYRQDPGLGLRLIYFSYDVKMKEKGDIPEGYSVSREKKERFSLILESASTNQTSMYLCASSLDSGEQYFGPGTRLTVT.